The clone carrying this T cell receptor beta chain was found many times. TCRdb itself ran the RT-PCR reads through MiXCR, one entry per CDR3 protein. Here the sample spans more than 600,000 distinct CDR3 sequences, approximately 15% being singletons. Trimming at V came to 8 bases and at J to 12 bases, leaving 9 bases not matched to a gene. CDR1 is MDHEN and CDR2 is SYDVKM in the germline V gene. The CDR3 sequence is 12 residues long. J is TRBJ2-1 and V is TRBV28; 8 bases agree with TRBD1. Sequences were obtained from memory CD4+ T cells from blood. This TCR was recovered from a female donor in good health, serving as a healthy control. The CDR3 region has the DNA TGTGCCAGCCACCAAGGTGGACAGGGGCAGTTCTTC. Amino acids: CASHQGGQGQFF. Looking up the rest from reference TRBV28 and TRBJ2-1 gives the full variable domain: DVKVTQSSRYLVKRTGEKVFLECVQDMDHENMFWYRQDPGLGLRLIYFSYDVKMKEKGDIPEGYSVSREKKERFSLILESASTNQTSMYLCASHQGGQGQFFGPGTRLTVL.